This TCR beta chain was recorded in a study of shared clonotypes between healthy human individuals. The method was immunoSEQ multiplex PCR; TCRdb's version includes in-frame clones alone and lacks a portion of them. The sample lists roughly 2.2 million clones, more than 80% occurring once. Germline CDR1 and CDR2: MNHEY and SMNVEV (reference sequence). The CDR3 sequence is 15 residues long. V was cut by 3 bases and J by 4 bases, with 12 bases left in between. This TCR was recovered from a man in his late teens or twenties in good health. Some clones in this sample may be carry-over from other donors' samples. The chain employs TRBV27 and TRBJ1-4; a weak D match, TRBD1 (6 bases). Sequencing was done on a sample of naive CD4+ T cells from PBMCs. The subset was: CD45RA+ positively selected. CDR3 residues: CASSFRGPLNEKLFF. CDR3 nucleotide sequence: TGTGCCAGCAGTTTTCGGGGGCCCCTTAATGAAAAACTGTTTTTT.